This passage covers 3 T cell receptor beta chains from one sample sequenced in a study of shared clonotypes between healthy human individuals. Clones were read by immunoSEQ multiplex PCR, and TCRdb kept only the in-frame ones, dropping some. This table holds more than 400,000 clones, roughly 95% found once. Input material: naive CD4+ T cells sorted from blood. Specified subset: CD45RA+ positively selected. These receptors all stem from a woman aged 25 to 39 in good health.

The V call is TRBV30, the J call TRBJ2-5; weak D call: TRBD1 (6 bases). Trimming removed 5 bases from V and 2 bases from J, with 12 bases in between. Per the germline V gene, CDR1 is GTSNPN and CDR2 is SVGIG (reference sequence). The CDR3 has 13 amino acids. DNA of the CDR3: TGTGCCTGGCGACGGACAGCGCAAGAGACCCAGTACTTC. Amino acid sequence: CAWRRTAQETQYF.

The chain joins TRBV6-4 to TRBJ2-5; D may be TRBD1 (6 bases). Near its end, the DNA agrees better with TRBJ2-7, so the J call may be wrong. CDR3 length: 14 amino acids. CDR1 is MRHNA and CDR2 is SNTAGT in the germline V gene. The CDR3 bases are TGTGCCACCAAACCAGACAGGAGCTCCTACGAGCAGTACTTC. Protein product: CATKPDRSSYEQYF.

The chain couples TRBV1 to TRBJ2-3; the table's D call, TRBD1, has no DNA check behind it. TRBV1 is deemed a pseudogene. This CDR3 has 16 residues. The CDR3 coding sequence is TGCACCAGCACACAGGACAGGGGGCGGAACACAGATACGCAGTATTTT. Its protein product is CTSTQDRGRNTDTQYF.